The text below deals with one T cell receptor beta chain. Its target is unknown. These data belong to a study of cytomegalovirus exposure and HLA in healthy donors. Germline loops: CDR1 SGHTA, CDR2 FQGNSA. The CDR3 consists of 14 residues. V was pared by 5 bases and J by 11 bases, with 20 bases between. Study-wide results and limits: The authors enumerated over 150 TCR beta chains as linked to cytomegalovirus. For most subjects, TCR beta sequences were reported to predict HLA-A and HLA-B alleles with accuracy.

Researchers ran the PCR with 60 Vbeta and 13 Jbeta primers. Sequenced by immunoSEQ multiplex PCR; TCRdb stores in-frame clones only, minus some. The sample contains around 98,000 clones, more than 75% of which appear only once. The sequenced sample consisted of PBMCs. The sequence came from a human donor in good health. V gene TRBV7-2 combines with J gene TRBJ2-3; perhaps TRBD1 as D (6 bases). As DNA, the CDR3 is TGTGCCAGCAGCGGCCGCGACAGGAGTTCGGGGCAGTATTTT. This encodes CASSGRDRSSGQYF.